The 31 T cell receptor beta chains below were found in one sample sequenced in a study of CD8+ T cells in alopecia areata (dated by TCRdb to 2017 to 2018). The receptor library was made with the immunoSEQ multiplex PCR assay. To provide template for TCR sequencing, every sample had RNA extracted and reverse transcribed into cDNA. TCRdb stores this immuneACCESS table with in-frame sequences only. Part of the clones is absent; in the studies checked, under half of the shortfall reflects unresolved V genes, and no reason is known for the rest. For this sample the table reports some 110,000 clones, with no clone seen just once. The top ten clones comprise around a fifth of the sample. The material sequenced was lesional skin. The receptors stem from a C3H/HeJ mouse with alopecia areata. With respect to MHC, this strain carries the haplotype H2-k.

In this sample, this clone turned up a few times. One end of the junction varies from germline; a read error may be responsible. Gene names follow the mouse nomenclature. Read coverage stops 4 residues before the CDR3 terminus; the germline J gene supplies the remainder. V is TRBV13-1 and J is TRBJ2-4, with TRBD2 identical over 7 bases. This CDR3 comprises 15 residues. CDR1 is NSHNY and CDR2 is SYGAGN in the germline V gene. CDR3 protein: CASRDATGGQNTLYF. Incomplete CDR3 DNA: TGTGCCAGCAGGGATGCTACTGGGGGTCAAAAC.

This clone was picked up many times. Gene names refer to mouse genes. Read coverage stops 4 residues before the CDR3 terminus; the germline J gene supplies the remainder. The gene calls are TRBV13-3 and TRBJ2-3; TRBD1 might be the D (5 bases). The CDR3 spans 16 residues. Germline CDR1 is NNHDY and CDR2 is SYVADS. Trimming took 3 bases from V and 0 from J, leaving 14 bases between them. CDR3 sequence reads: CASSGPGQTSAETLYF. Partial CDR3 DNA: TGTGCCAGCAGTGGCCCCGGACAAACTAGTGCAGAA.

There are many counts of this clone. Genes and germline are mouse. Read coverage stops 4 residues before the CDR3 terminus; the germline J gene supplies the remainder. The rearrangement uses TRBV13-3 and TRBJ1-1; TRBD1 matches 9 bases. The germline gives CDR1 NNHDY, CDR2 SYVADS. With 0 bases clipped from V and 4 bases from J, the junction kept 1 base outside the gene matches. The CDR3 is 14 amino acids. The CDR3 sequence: CASSDGGQGTEVFF. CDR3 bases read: TGTGCCAGCAGTGATGGGGGACAGGGCACA.

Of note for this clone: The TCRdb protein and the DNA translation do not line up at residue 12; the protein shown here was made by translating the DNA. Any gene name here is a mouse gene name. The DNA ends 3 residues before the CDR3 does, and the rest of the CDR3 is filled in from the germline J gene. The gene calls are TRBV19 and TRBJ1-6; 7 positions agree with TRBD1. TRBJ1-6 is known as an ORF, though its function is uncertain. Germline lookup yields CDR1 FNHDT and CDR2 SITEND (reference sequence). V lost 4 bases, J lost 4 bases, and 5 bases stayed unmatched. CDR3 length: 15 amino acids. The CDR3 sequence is CASSPSGGYNSPLYF. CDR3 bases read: TGTGCCAGCAGTCCCTCAGGGGGGTATAATTCGCCC.

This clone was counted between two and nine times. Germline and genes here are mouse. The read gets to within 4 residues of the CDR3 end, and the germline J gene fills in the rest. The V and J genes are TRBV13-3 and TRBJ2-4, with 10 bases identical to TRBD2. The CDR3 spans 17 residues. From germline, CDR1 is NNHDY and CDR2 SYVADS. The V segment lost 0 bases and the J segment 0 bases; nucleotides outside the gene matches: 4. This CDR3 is CASSDAWGGSSQNTLYF. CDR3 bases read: TGTGCCAGCAGTGATGCCTGGGGGGGCAGTAGTCAAAAC.

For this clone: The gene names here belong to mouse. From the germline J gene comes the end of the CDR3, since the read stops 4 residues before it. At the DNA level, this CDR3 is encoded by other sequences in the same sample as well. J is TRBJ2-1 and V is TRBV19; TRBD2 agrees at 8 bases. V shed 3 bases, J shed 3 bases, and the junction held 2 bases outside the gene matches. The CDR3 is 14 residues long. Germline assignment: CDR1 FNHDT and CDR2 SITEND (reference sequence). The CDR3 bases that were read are TGTGCCAGCAGTACCGACTGGGGCTATGCT. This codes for CASSTDWGYA. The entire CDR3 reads CASSTDWGYAEQFF.

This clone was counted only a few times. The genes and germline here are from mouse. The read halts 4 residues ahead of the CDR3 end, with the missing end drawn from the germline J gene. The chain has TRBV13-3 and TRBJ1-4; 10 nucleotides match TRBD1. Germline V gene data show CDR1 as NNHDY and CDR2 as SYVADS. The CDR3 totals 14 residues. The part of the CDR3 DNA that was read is TGTGCCAGCGGATGGGGGACAGGGGCCGAA. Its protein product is CASGWGTGAE. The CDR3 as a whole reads CASGWGTGAERLFF. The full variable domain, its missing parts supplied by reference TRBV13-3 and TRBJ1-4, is EAAVTQSPRSKVAVTGGKVTLSCHQTNNHDYMYWYRQDTGHGLRLIHYSYVADSTEKGDIPDGYKASRPSQENFSLILELASLSQTAVYFCASGWGTGAERLFFGHGTKLSVL.

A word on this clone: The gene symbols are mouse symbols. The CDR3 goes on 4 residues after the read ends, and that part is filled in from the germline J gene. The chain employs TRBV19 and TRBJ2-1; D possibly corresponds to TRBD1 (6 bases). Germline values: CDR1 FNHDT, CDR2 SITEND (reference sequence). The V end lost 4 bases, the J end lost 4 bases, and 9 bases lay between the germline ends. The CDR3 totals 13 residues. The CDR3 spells CASSWGQYAEQFF. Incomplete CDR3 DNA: TGTGCCAGCAGTTGGGGACAATATGCT.

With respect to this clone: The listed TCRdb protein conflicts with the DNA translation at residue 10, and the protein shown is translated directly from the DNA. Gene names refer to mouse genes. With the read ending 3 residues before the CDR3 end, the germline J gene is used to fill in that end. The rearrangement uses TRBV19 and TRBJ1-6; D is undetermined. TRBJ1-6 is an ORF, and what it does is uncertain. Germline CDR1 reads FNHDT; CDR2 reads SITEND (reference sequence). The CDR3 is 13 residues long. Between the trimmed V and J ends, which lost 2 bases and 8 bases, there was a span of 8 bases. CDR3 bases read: TGTGCCAGCAGTATGACTAAATATTCGCCC. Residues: CASSMTKYSP. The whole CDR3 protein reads CASSMTKYSPLYF.

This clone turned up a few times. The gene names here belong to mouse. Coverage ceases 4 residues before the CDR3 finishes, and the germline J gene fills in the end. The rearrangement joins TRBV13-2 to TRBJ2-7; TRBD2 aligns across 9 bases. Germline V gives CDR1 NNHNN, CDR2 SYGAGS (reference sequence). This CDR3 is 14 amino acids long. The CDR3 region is CASGADWGLYEQYF. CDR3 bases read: TGTGCCAGCGGTGCTGACTGGGGGCTTTAT.

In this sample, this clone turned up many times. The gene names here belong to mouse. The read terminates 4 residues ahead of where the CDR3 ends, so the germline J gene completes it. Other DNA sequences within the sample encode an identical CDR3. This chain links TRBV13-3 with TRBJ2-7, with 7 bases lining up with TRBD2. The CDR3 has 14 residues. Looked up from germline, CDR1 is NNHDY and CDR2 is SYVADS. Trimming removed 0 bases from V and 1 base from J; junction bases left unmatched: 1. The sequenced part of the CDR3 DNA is TGTGCCAGCAGTGATGAACTGGGGTCCTAT. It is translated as CASSDELGSY. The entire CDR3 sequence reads CASSDELGSYEQYF.

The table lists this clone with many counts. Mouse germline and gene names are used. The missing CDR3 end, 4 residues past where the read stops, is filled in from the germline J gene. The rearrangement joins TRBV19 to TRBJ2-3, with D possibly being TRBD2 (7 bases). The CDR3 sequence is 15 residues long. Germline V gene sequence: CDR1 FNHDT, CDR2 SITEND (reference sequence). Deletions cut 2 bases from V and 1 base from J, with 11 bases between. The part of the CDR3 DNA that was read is TGTGCCAGCAGTATGTGGGGGGCTGGTGCAGAA. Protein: CASSMWGAGAE. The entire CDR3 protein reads CASSMWGAGAETLYF. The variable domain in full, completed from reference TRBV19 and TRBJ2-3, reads GGIITQTPKFLIGQEGQKLTLKCQQNFNHDTMYWYRQDSGKGLRLIYYSITENDLQKGDLSEGYDASREKKSSFSLTVTSAQKNEMAVFLCASSMWGAGAETLYFGSGTRLTVL.

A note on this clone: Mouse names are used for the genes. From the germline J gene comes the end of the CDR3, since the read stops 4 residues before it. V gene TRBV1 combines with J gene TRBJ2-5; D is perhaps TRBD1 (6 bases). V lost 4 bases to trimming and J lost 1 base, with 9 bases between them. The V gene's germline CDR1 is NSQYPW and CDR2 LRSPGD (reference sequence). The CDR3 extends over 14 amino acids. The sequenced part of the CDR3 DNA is TGCACCTGCAGTGAACAGGGTTACCAAGAC. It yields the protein CTCSEQGYQD. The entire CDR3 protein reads CTCSEQGYQDTQYF.

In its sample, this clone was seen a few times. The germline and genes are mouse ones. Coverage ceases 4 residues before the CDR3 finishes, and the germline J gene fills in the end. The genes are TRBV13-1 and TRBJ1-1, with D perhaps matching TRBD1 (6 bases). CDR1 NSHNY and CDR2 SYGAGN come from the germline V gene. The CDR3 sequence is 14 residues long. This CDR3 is CASSGQLGGGEVFF. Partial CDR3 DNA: TGTGCCAGCAGTGGCCAACTGGGGGGCGGA.

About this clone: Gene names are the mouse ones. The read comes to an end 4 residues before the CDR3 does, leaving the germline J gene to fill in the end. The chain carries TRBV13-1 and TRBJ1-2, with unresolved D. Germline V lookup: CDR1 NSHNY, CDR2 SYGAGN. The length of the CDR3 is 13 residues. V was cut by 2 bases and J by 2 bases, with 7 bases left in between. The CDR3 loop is CASSEEQNSDYTF. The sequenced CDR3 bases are TGTGCCAGCAGTGAAGAACAGAACTCC.

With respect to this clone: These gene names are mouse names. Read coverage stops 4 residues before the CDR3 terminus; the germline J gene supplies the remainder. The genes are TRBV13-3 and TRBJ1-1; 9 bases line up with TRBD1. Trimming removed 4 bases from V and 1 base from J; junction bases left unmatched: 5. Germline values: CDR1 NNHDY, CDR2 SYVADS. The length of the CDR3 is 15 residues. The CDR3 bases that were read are TGTGCCAGCAGTCCCAACAGGGGGCGGAACACA. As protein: CASSPNRGRNT. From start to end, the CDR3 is CASSPNRGRNTEVFF.

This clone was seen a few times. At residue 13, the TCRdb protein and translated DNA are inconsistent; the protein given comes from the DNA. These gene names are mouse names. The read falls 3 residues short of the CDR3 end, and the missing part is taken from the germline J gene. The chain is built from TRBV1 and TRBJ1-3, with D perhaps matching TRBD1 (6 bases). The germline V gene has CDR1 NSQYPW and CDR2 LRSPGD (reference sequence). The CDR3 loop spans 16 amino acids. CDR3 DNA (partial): TGCACCTGCGGTGCAGATCTTAGGGACACTGGAAATACG. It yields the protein CTCGADLRDTGNT. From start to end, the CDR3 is CTCGADLRDTGNTLYF.

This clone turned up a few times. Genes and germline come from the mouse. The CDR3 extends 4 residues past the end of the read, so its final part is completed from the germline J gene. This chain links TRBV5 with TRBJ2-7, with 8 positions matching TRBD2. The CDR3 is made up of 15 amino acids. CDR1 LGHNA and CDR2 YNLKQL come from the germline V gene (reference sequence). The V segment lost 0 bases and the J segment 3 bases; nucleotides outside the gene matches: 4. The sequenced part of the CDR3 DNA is TGTGCCAGCAGCCAAGAACTGGGGGTTTACTAT. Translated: CASSQELGVYY. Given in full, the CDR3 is CASSQELGVYYEQYF.

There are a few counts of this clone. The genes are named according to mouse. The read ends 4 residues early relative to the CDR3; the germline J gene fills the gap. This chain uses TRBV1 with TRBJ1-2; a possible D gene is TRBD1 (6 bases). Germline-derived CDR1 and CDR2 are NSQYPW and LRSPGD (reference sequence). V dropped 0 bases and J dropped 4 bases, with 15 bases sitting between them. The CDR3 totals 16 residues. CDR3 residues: CTCSADGAGESSDYTF. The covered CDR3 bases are TGCACCTGCAGTGCAGATGGGGCAGGGGAAAGCTCC. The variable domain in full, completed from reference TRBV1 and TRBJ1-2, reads VTLLEQNPRWRLVPRGQAVNLRCILKNSQYPWMSWYQQDLQKQLQWLFTLRSPGDKEVKSLPGADYLATRVTDTELRLQVANMSQGRTLYCTCSADGAGESSDYTFGSGTRLLVI.

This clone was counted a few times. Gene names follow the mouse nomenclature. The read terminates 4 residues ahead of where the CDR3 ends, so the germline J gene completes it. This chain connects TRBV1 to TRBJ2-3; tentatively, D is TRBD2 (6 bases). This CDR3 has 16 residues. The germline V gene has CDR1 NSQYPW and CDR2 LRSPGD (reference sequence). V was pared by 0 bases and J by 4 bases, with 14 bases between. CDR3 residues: CTCSAEGWGDSETLYF. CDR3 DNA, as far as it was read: TGCACCTGCAGTGCAGAGGGCTGGGGAGATTCAGAA.

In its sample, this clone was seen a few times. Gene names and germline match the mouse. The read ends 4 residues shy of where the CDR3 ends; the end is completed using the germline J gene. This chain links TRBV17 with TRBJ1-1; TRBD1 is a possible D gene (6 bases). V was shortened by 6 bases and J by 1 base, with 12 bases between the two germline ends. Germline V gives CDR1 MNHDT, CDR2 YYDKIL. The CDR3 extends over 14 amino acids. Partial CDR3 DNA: TGTGCTAGCAGAGATCCGGGACAAAACACA. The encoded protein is CASRDPGQNT. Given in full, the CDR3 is CASRDPGQNTEVFF.

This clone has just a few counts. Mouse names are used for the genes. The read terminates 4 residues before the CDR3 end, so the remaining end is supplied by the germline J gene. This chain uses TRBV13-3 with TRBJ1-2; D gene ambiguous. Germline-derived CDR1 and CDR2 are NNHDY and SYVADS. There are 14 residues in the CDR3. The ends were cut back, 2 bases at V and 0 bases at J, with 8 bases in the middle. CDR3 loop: CASSEVSANSDYTF. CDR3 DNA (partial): TGTGCCAGCAGTGAAGTATCTGCAAACTCC.

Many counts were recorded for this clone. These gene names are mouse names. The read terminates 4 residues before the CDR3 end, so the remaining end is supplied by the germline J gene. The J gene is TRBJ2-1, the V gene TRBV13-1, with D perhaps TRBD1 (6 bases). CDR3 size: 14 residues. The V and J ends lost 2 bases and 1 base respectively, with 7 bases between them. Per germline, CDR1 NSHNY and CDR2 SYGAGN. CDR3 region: CASSDGTNYAEQFF. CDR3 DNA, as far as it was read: TGTGCCAGCAGTGACGGGACAAACTATGCT.

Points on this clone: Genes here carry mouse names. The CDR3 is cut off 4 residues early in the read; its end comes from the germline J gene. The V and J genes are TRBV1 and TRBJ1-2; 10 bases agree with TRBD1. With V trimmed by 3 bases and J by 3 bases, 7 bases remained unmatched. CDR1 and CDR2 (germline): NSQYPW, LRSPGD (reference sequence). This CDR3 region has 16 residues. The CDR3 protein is CTCSARQGARDSDYTF. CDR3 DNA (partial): TGCACCTGCAGTGCGCGACAGGGGGCGCGGGACTCC.

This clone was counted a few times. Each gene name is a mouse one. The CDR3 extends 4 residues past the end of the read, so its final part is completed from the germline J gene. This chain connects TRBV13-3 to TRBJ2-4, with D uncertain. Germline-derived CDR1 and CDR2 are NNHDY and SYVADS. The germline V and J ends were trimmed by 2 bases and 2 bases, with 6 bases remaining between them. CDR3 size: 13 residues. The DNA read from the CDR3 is TGTGCCAGCAGTGACACAGATCAAAAC. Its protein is CASSDTDQN. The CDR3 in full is CASSDTDQNTLYF.

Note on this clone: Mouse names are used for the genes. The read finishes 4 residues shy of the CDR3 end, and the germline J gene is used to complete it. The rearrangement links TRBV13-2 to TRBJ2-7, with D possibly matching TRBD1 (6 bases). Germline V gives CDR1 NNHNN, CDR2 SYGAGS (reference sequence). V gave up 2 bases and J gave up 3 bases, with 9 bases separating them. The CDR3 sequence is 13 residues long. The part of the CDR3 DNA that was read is TGTGCCAGCGGTGAACGGACAGACTAT. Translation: CASGERTDY. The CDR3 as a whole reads CASGERTDYEQYF.

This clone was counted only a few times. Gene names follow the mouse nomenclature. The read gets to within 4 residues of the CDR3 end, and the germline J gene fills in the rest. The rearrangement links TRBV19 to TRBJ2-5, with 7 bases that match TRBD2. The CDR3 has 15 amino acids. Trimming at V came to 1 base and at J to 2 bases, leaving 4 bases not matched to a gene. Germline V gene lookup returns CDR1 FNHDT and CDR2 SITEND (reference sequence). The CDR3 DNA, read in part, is TGTGCCAGCAGTATAAGGCTGGGGGTCCAAGAC. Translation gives CASSIRLGVQD. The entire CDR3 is CASSIRLGVQDTQYF.

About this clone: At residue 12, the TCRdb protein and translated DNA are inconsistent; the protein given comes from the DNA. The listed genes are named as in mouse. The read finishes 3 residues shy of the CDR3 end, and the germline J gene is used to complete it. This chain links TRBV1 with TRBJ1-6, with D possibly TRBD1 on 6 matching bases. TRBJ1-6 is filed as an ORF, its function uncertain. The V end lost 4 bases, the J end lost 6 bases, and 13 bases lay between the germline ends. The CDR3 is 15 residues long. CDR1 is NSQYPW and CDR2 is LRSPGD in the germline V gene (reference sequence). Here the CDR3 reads CTCSEAGDGNSPLYF. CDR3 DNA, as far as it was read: TGCACCTGCAGTGAGGCAGGGGACGGTAATTCGCCC.

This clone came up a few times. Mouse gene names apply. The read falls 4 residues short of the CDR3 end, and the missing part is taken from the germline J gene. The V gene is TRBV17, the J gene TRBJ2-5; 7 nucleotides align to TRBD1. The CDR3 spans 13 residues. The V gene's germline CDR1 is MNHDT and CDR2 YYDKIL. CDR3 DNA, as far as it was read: TGTGCTAGCAGTGCCACAGGGGAAGAC. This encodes CASSATGED. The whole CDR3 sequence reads CASSATGEDTQYF. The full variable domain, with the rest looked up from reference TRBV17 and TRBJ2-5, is DTTVKQNPRYKLARVGKPVNLICSQTMNHDTMYWYQKKPNQAPKLLLFYYDKILNREADTFEKFQSSRPNNSFCSLYIGSAGLEYSAMYLCASSATGEDTQYFGPGTRLLVL.

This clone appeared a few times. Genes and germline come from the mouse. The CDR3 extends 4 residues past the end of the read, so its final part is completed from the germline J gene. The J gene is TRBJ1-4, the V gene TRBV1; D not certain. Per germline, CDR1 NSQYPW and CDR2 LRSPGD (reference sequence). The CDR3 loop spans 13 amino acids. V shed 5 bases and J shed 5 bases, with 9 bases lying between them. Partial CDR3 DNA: TGCACCTGCAGTTCAAGTGGGAACGAA. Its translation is CTCSSSGNE. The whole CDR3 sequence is CTCSSSGNERLFF.

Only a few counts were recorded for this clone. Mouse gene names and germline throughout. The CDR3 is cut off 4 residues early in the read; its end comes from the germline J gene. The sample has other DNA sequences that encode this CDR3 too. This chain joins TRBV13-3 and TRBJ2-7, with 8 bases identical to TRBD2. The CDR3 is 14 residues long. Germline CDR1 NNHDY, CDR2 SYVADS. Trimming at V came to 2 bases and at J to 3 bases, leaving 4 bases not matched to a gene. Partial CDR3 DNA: TGTGCCAGCAGTGAAGGGGGGGGCGACTAT. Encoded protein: CASSEGGGDY. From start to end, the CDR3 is CASSEGGGDYEQYF.